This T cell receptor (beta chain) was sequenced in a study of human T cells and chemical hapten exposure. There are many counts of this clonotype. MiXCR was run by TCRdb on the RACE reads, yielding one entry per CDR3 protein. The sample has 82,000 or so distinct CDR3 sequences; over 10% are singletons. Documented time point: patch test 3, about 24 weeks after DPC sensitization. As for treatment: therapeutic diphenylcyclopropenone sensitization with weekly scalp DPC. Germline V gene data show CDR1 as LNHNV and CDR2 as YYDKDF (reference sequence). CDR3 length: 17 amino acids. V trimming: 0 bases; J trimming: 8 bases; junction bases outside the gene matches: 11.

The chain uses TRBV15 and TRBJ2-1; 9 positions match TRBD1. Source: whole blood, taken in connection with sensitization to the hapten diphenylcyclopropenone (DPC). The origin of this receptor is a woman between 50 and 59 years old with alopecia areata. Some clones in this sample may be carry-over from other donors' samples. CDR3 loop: CATSRDPAGQGIDEQFF. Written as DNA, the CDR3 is TGTGCCACCAGCAGAGATCCAGCAGGACAGGGGATCGATGAGCAGTTCTTC.